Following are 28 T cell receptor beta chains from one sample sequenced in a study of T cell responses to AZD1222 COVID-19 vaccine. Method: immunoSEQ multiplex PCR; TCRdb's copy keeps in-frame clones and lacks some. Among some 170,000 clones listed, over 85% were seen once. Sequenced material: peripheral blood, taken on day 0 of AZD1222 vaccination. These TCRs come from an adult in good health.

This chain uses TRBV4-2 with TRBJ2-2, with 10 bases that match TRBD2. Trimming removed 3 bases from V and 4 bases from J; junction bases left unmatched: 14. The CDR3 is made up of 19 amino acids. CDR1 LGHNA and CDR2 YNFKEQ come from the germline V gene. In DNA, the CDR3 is TGTGCCAGCAGCCAGCTAGCGGGAGTCCCCCCTATAGGCACCGGGGAGCTGTTTTTT. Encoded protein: CASSQLAGVPPIGTGELFF.

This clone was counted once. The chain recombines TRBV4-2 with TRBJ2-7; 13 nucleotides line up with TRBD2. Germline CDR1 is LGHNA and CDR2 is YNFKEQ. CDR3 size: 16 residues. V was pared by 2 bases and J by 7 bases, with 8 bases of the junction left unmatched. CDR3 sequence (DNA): TGTGCCAGCAGCCAACCCAGGACTAGCGGGAGTTCAGAGCAGTACTTC. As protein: CASSQPRTSGSSEQYF.

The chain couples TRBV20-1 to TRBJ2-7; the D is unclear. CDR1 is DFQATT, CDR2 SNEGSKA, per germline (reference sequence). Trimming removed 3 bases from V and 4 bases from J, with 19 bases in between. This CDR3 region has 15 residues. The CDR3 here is CSASFSAPGQYEQYF. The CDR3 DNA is TGCAGTGCTAGTTTCTCGGCGCCCGGCCAATACGAGCAGTACTTC.

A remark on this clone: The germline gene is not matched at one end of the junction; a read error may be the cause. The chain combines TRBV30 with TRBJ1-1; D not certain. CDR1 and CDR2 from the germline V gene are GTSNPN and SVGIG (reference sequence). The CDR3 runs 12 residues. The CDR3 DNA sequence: TGCTCCTCCTCGACCGGGAACACTGAAGCTTTCTTT. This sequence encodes CSSSTGNTEAFF. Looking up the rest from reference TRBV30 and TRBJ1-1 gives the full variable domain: SQTIHQWPATLVQPVGSPLSLECTVEGTSNPNLYWYRQAAGRGLQLLFYSVGIGQISSEVPQNLSASRPQDRQFILSSKKLLLSDSGFYLCSSSTGNTEAFFGQGTRLTVV.

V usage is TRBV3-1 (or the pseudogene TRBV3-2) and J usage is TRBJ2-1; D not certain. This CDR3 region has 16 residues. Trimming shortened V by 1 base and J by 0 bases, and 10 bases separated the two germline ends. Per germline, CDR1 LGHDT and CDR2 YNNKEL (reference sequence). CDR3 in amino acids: CASSQALSSSYNEQFF. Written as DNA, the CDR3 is TGTGCCAGCAGCCAAGCTTTATCGAGCTCCTACAATGAGCAGTTCTTC.

The CDR3 protein is CATSRAQGDGYTF. CDR3 DNA: TGTGCCACCAGCAGAGCACAGGGGGATGGCTACACCTTC. The rearrangement uses TRBV15 and TRBJ1-2; 8 bases fit TRBD1. This CDR3 region has 13 residues. The V gene's germline CDR1 is LNHNV and CDR2 YYDKDF (reference sequence). V dropped 1 base and J dropped 6; count of bases not matched to a gene: 1.

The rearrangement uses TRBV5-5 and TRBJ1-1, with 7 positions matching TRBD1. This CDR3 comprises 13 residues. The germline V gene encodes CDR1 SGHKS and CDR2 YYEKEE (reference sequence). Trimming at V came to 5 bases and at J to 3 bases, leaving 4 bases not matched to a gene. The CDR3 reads CASRTGIDTEAFF. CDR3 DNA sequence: TGTGCCAGCAGGACAGGGATTGACACTGAAGCTTTCTTT.

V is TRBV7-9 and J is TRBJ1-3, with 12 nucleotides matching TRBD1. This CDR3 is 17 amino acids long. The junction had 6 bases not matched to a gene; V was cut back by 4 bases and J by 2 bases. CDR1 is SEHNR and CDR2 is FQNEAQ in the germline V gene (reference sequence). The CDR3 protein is CASSYPGQGATGNTIYF. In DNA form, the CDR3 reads TGTGCCAGCAGCTACCCGGGACAGGGGGCGACTGGAAACACCATATATTTT.

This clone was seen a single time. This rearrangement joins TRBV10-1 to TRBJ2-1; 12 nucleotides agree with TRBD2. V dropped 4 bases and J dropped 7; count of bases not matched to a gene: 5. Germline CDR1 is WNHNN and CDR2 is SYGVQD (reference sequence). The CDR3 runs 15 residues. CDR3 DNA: TGCGCCAGCAGTGGGAGGACTAGCGGGATGAATGAGCAGTTCTTC. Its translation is CASSGRTSGMNEQFF.

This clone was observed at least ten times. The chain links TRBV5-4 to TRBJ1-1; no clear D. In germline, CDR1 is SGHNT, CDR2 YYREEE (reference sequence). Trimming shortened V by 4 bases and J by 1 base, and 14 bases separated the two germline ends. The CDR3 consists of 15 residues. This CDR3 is CASSPEGPRNTEAFF. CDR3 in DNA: TGTGCCAGCAGCCCAGAGGGCCCGAGGAACACTGAAGCTTTCTTT.

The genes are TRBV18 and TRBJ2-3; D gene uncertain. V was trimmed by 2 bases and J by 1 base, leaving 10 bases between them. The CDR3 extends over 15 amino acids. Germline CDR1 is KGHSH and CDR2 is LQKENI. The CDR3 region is CASSPGSTGTDTQYF. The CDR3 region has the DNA TGTGCCAGCTCACCAGGTTCGACTGGCACAGATACGCAGTATTTT.

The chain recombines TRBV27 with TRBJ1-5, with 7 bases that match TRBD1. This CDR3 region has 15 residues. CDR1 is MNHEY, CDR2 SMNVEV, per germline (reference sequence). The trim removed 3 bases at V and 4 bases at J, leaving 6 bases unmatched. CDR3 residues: CASSLAAGGNQPQHF. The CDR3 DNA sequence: TGTGCCAGCAGTTTGGCGGCAGGGGGTAATCAGCCCCAGCATTTT.

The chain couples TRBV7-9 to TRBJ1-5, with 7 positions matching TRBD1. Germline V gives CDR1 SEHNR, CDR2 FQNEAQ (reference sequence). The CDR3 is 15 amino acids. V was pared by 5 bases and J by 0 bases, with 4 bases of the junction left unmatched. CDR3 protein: CASSGRDSSNQPQHF. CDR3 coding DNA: TGTGCCAGCAGCGGCCGGGACAGTAGCAATCAGCCCCAGCATTTT.

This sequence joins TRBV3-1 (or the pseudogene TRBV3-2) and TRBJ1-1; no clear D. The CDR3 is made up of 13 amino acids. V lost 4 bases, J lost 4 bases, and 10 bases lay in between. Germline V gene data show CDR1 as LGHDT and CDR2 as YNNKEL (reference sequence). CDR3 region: CASSRGSGTEAFF. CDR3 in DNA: TGTGCCAGCAGCCGCGGGAGTGGCACTGAAGCTTTCTTT.

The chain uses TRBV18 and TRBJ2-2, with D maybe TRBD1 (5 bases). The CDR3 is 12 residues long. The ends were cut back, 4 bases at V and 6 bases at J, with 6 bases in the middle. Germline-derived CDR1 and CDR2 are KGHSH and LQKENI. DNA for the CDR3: TGTGCCAGCTCACAAGGGGCCGGGGAGCTGTTTTTT. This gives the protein CASSQGAGELFF.

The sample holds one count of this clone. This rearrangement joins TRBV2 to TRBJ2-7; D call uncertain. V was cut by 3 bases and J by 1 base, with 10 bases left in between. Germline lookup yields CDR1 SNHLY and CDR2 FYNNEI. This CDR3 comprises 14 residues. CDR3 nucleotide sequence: TGTGCCAGCAGTGAGTTACAGCCATCCTACGAGCAGTACTTC. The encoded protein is CASSELQPSYEQYF.

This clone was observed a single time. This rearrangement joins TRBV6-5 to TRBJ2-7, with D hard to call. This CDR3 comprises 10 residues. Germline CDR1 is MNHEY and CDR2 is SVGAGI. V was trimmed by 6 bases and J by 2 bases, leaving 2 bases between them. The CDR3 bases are TGTGCCAGCAGGACCTACGAGCAGTACTTC. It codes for CASRTYEQYF.

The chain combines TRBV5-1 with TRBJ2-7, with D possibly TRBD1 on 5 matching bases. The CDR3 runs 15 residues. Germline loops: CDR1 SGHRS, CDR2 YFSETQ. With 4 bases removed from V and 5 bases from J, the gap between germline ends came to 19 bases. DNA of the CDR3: TGCGCCAGCAGCGCGGACCTCAGGGCGAGCCACGAGCAGTACTTC. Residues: CASSADLRASHEQYF. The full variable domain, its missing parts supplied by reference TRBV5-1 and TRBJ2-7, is KAGVTQTPRYLIKTRGQQVTLSCSPISGHRSVSWYQQTPGQGLQFLFEYFSETQRNKGNFPGRFSGRQFSNSRSEMNVSTLELGDSALYLCASSADLRASHEQYFGPGTRLTVT.

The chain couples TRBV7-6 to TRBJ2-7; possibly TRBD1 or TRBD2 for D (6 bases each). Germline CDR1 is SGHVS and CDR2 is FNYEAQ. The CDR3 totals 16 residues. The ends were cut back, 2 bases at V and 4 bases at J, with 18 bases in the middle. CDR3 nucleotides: TGTGCCAGCAGCTTACCCCAACAGGAGGGGGTTTACGAGCAGTACTTC. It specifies CASSLPQQEGVYEQYF.

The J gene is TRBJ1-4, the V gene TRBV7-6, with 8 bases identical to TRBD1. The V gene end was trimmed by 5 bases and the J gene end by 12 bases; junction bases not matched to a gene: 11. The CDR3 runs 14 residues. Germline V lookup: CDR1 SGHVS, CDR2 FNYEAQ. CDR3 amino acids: CASSPRDRPLELFF. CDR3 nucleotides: TGTGCCAGCAGCCCACGGGACAGGCCTTTAGAACTGTTTTTT.

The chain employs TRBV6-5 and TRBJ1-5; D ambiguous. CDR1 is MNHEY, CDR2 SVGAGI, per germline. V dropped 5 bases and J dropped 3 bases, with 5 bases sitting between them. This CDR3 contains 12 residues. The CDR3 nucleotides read TGTGCCAGCAGTACTATCAATCAGCCCCAGCATTTT. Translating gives CASSTINQPQHF.

This CDR3 reads CASSWGNPAKVNTEAFF. CDR3 nucleotide sequence: TGTGCCAGCAGCTGGGGGAACCCTGCCAAAGTGAACACTGAAGCTTTCTTT. This sequence joins TRBV5-6 and TRBJ1-1, with a weak D call TRBD1 (5 bases). The CDR3 is made up of 17 amino acids. Germline V lookup: CDR1 SGHDT, CDR2 YYEEEE. Trimming removed 3 bases at V and 0 bases at J, with 18 bases between.

CDR3 bases: TGTGCCAGCAGCCCGTCGACGGAAGCAAACAATGAGCAGTTCTTC. This codes for CASSPSTEANNEQFF. This chain uses TRBV7-9 with TRBJ2-1; D is undetermined. V was shortened by 5 bases and J by 5 bases, with 16 bases between the two germline ends. This CDR3 comprises 15 residues. Germline-derived CDR1 and CDR2 are SEHNR and FQNEAQ (reference sequence).

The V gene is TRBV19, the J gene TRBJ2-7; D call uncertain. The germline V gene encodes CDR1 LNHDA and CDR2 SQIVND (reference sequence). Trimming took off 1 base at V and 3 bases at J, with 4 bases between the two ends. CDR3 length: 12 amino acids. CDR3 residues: CASSIGNYEQYF. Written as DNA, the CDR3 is TGTGCCAGTAGTATAGGGAACTACGAGCAGTACTTC.

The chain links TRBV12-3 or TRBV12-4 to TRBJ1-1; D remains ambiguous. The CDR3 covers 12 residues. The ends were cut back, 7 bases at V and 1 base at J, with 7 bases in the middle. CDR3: CASTSTNTEAFF. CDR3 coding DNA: TGTGCCAGCACCTCAACGAACACTGAAGCTTTCTTT.

For the CDR3, the DNA is TGTGCCATCACTCCGGGACCGGATAATTCACCCCTCCACTTT. Translated: CAITPGPDNSPLHF. The rearrangement links TRBV10-3 to TRBJ1-6; weak D call: TRBD1 (5 bases). Trimming pared 7 bases from V and 5 bases from J, leaving 12 bases between. Germline V gene lookup returns CDR1 ENHRY and CDR2 SYGVKD. The CDR3 sequence is 14 residues long.

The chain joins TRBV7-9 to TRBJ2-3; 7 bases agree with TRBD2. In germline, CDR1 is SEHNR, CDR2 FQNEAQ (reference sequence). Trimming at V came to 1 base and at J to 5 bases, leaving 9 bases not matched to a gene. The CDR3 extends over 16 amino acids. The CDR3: CASSLEGGRPGDTQYF. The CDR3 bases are TGTGCCAGCAGCTTAGAGGGCGGGAGACCCGGAGATACGCAGTATTTT.

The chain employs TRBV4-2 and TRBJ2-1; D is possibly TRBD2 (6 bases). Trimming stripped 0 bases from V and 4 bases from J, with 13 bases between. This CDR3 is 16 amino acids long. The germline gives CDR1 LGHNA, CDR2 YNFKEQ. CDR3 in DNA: TGTGCCAGCAGCCAAGATTCGGGAGTTGAGTACAATGAGCAGTTCTTC. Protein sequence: CASSQDSGVEYNEQFF.